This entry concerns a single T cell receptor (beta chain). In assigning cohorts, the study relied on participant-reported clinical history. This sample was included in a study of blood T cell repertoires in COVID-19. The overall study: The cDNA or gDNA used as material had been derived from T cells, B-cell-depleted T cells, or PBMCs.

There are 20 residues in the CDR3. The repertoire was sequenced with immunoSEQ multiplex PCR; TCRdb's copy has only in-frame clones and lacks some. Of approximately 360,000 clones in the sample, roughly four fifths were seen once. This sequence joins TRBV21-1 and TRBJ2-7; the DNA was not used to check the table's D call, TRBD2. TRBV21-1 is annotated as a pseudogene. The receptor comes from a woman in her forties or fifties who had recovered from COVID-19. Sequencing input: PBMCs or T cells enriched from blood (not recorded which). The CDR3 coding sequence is TGTGCCAGCAGCCCAAAAAGGGGACTAGCGGTTCATCCAGGCACCTACGAGCAGTACTTC. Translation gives CASSPKRGLAVHPGTYEQYF.